Below are 8 T cell receptor beta chains sequenced from a single sample in a study of T cells in Graves' hyperthyroidism and ophthalmopathy. There were TCR beta CDR3 regions amplified from RNA transcripts. The study used the HTBI primer set for a first-round RT-PCR of the TCR CDR3. MiXCR, run by TCRdb on the multiplex PCR reads, gives a single entry per CDR3 protein. The sample shows fewer than 900,000 distinct CDR3 sequences, about a sixth of them seen only once. Sequenced material: blood. These receptors all come from a man between 18 and 35 years old with Graves' hyperthyroidism.

The chain carries TRBV6-5 and TRBJ1-1; 9 positions agree with TRBD1. This CDR3 comprises 15 residues. V lost 0 bases to trimming and J lost 6 bases; unmatched junction nucleotides: 5. The germline V gene has CDR1 MNHEY and CDR2 SVGAGI. CDR3 loop: CASSYSRTGEAEAFF. For the CDR3, the DNA is TGTGCCAGCAGTTACTCTAGGACAGGGGAGGCTGAAGCTTTCTTT.

There are many counts of this clonotype. J is TRBJ1-6 and V is TRBV7-2, with D unclear. The CDR3 is 15 residues long. Germline V gene lookup returns CDR1 SGHTA and CDR2 FQGNSA. V was pared by 2 bases and J by 8 bases, with 13 bases between. The CDR3 sequence is CASSLTRGGDSPLHF. CDR3 in DNA: TGTGCCAGCAGCTTAACACGGGGTGGGGATTCACCCCTCCACTTT.

This clonotype was recorded at least ten times. The chain is built from TRBV2 and TRBJ1-5; 7 bases are a match to TRBD1. The V segment lost 5 bases and the J segment 4 bases; nucleotides outside the gene matches: 8. The CDR3 is 15 amino acids. The V gene's germline CDR1 is SNHLY and CDR2 FYNNEI. The CDR3 bases are TGTGCCAGCAGTATGAGGACAGGACTAAATCAGCCCCAGCATTTT. Translating it yields CASSMRTGLNQPQHF.

This clonotype appeared many times. V usage is TRBV2 and J usage is TRBJ2-5; 10 positions match TRBD1. The CDR3 has 16 residues. The J segment lost 0 bases and the V segment lost 2 bases, leaving 3 bases of the junction unmatched. The germline gives CDR1 SNHLY, CDR2 FYNNEI. The CDR3 loop reads CASSERTGGYQETQYF. The CDR3 nucleotides are TGTGCCAGCAGTGAACGGACAGGGGGGTACCAAGAGACCCAGTACTTC.

This clonotype was observed at least ten times. The J gene is TRBJ2-7, the V gene TRBV28; 9 bases agree with TRBD1. V was clipped by 7 bases and J by 5 bases; unmatched bases: 12. CDR3 size: 15 residues. The germline gives CDR1 MDHEN, CDR2 SYDVKM. The CDR3 nucleotides are TGTGCCAGCACCCACCGGGACAGGGATCACCACGAGCAGTACTTC. This codes for CASTHRDRDHHEQYF.

V usage is TRBV19 and J usage is TRBJ2-6; 7 bases match TRBD1. The CDR3 sequence is 16 residues long. V was pared by 7 bases and J by 4 bases, with 10 bases of the junction left unmatched. CDR1 is LNHDA, CDR2 SQIVND, per germline (reference sequence). CDR3 sequence reads: CASKVKQGRGANVLTF. CDR3 nucleotide sequence: TGTGCCAGTAAAGTTAAACAGGGGAGAGGGGCCAACGTCCTGACTTTC.

This clonotype was counted a few times. The chain uses TRBV30 and TRBJ2-7; possibly TRBD2 for D (6 bases). The CDR3 has 14 amino acids. V was clipped by 0 bases and J by 3 bases, with 12 bases between them. Germline loops: CDR1 GTSNPN, CDR2 SVGIG (reference sequence). The CDR3 region is CAWSVVGGNYEQYF. Here the CDR3 DNA reads TGTGCCTGGAGTGTAGTGGGAGGCAACTACGAGCAGTACTTC.

Regarding this clonotype: Being one base from a much bigger clone, this may be a read error. The V and J genes are TRBV28 and TRBJ2-2, with D hard to call. Germline CDR1 and CDR2: MDHEN and SYDVKM. The V gene lost 3 bases and the J gene lost 0 bases, with 5 bases spanning the gap. The CDR3 has 14 residues. CDR3 in DNA: TGTGCCAGCAGTTTCTCATCGAACACCGGGGAGCTGTTTTTT. Protein: CASSFSSNTGELFF.